The 19 T cell receptor beta chains reported below all come from one sample, sequenced in a study of blood T cell repertoires in COVID-19. The assay was immunoSEQ multiplex PCR, and TCRdb's table has in-frame clones only and misses some. The data hold about 49,000 clones, with 81% observed a single time. The sequenced sample was peripheral blood. These TCRs come from a woman of 80 years or more with COVID-19, enrolled during active disease.

This chain connects TRBV7-2 to TRBJ1-6; D not resolved. Germline assignment: CDR1 SGHTA and CDR2 FQGNSA. This CDR3 is built from 14 residues. The V end was cut by 7 bases, the J end by 10 bases, with 17 bases between. The CDR3 reads CASTPPGLGSPLHF. The CDR3 DNA reads TGTGCCAGCACCCCCCCGGGGTTGGGATCACCCCTCCACTTT.

A few counts support this clone. V is TRBV3-1 (or the pseudogene TRBV3-2) and J is TRBJ2-2; no clear D. Trimming took off 6 bases at V and 7 bases at J, with 12 bases between the two ends. The CDR3 extends over 13 amino acids. The germline CDR1 and CDR2 sequences are LGHDT and YNNKEL (reference sequence). CDR3 protein: CASSPLGVGELFF. DNA of the CDR3: TGTGCCAGCAGTCCTCTAGGTGTCGGGGAGCTGTTTTTT.

The chain combines TRBV6-5 with TRBJ1-1; weak D call: TRBD1 (5 bases). Trimming left V 7 bases short and J 5 bases short, with 17 bases between. CDR3 size: 14 residues. Germline CDR1 and CDR2: MNHEY and SVGAGI. The CDR3 here is CASIRGQGGTEAFF. The CDR3 DNA is TGTGCCAGCATTAGGGGTCAGGGTGGGACTGAAGCTTTCTTT.

The chain carries TRBV29-1 and TRBJ2-1, with 11 bases matching TRBD2. V was pared by 4 bases and J by 4 bases, with 9 bases of the junction left unmatched. Looked up from germline, CDR1 is SQVTM and CDR2 is ANQGSEA. This CDR3 comprises 16 residues. The CDR3 DNA is TGCAGCGTTGTTAAGGCTAGCGGGAGGTTTTACAATGAGCAGTTCTTC. As protein: CSVVKASGRFYNEQFF.

The chain uses TRBV5-8 and TRBJ1-2; no firm D call. The CDR3 runs to 15 residues. V lost 3 bases and J 0 bases, leaving 12 bases between the germline ends. CDR1 SGHTS and CDR2 YDEGEE come from the germline V gene. DNA of the CDR3: TGTGCCAGCAGCTACGCCAGTCAAGCTAACTATGGCTACACCTTC. This sequence encodes CASSYASQANYGYTF.

This chain uses TRBV4-1 with TRBJ2-1, with TRBD2 matching 9 bases. Germline V gene lookup returns CDR1 MGHRA and CDR2 YSYEKL. The CDR3 is 14 amino acids. Unmatched junction bases numbered 3, after V lost 1 base and J lost 8 bases. The chain's CDR3 is CASSQGRGGDEQFF. CDR3 DNA sequence: TGCGCCAGCAGCCAAGGGCGGGGGGGCGATGAGCAGTTCTTC.

The chain carries TRBV18 and TRBJ2-7, with TRBD2 matching 10 bases. Looked up from germline, CDR1 is KGHSH and CDR2 is LQKENI. The CDR3 sequence is 15 residues long. V was pared by 3 bases and J by 7 bases, with 9 bases of the junction left unmatched. CDR3 bases: TGTGCCAGCTCACCGGTCAGCGGGAGGGGTGGTGAGCAGTACTTC. The encoded protein is CASSPVSGRGGEQYF.

The rearrangement links TRBV5-1 to TRBJ2-2, with D perhaps matching TRBD2 (6 bases). The length of the CDR3 is 15 residues. The germline gives CDR1 SGHRS, CDR2 YFSETQ. Trimming removed 0 bases from V and 7 bases from J, with 13 bases in between. CDR3 in DNA: TGCGCCAGCAGCTTGGGGACTCCCGGGGGCGGGGAGCTGTTTTTT. It encodes CASSLGTPGGGELFF.

The chain is built from TRBV3-1 (or the pseudogene TRBV3-2) and TRBJ2-5; a possible D gene is TRBD1 (6 bases). Per the germline V gene, CDR1 is LGHDT and CDR2 is YNNKEL (reference sequence). The CDR3 contains 14 residues. The V end was cut by 7 bases, the J end by 4 bases, with 16 bases between. The CDR3 reads CASNAGVGGETQYF. The CDR3 nucleotides read TGTGCCAGCAACGCAGGGGTAGGGGGAGAGACCCAGTACTTC.

The chain links TRBV28 to TRBJ2-1; TRBD2 agrees at 7 bases. The CDR3 sequence is 13 residues long. Germline values: CDR1 MDHEN, CDR2 SYDVKM. The junction had 5 bases not matched to a gene; V was cut back by 3 bases and J by 9 bases. CDR3: CASSFGGRGEQFF. CDR3 nucleotides: TGTGCCAGCAGTTTCGGCGGGAGAGGTGAGCAGTTCTTC.

V is TRBV6-5 and J is TRBJ2-7, with TRBD2 as a possible D gene (7 bases). CDR3 length: 15 amino acids. Germline lookup yields CDR1 MNHEY and CDR2 SVGAGI. Trimming shortened V by 6 bases and J by 2 bases, and 17 bases separated the two germline ends. CDR3 DNA sequence: TGTGCCAGCAGCGCGGGGGCGGGGCGGACCTACGAGCAGTACTTC. As protein: CASSAGAGRTYEQYF.

The rearrangement links TRBV19 to TRBJ2-7; D uncertain. The germline V gene encodes CDR1 LNHDA and CDR2 SQIVND (reference sequence). The ends were cut back, 3 bases at V and 3 bases at J, with 12 bases in the middle. The CDR3 runs 14 residues. The CDR3 sequence: CASSMSQTFYEQYF. The CDR3 nucleotides are TGTGCCAGTAGTATGAGCCAGACTTTCTACGAGCAGTACTTC.

The V and J genes are TRBV6-5 and TRBJ1-1; D is ambiguous. The CDR3 is 13 amino acids. The ends were cut back, 6 bases at V and 6 bases at J, with 14 bases in the middle. The germline gives CDR1 MNHEY, CDR2 SVGAGI. The CDR3 loop is CASSPNRAAEAFF. CDR3 nucleotides: TGTGCCAGCAGCCCAAATAGAGCGGCTGAAGCTTTCTTT.

The rearrangement joins TRBV11-3 to TRBJ2-3; unclear D gene. Germline assignment: CDR1 SGHNT and CDR2 YENEEA. The CDR3 spans 13 residues. Trimming removed 3 bases from V and 1 base from J, with 5 bases in between. DNA for the CDR3: TGTGCCAGCAGCTTCCTAGGCACAGATACGCAGTATTTT. Translated: CASSFLGTDTQYF.

Only one count was recorded for this clone. Here the CDR3 DNA reads TGTGCCATCAGTGAGCCGAGGCTAGCGGGGCTCCAAGAGACCCAGTACTTC. Amino acid sequence: CAISEPRLAGLQETQYF. V is TRBV10-3 and J is TRBJ2-5; TRBD2 agrees at 9 bases. V dropped 2 bases and J dropped 1; count of bases not matched to a gene: 8. CDR1 and CDR2 from the germline V gene are ENHRY and SYGVKD. This CDR3 comprises 17 residues.

This sequence joins TRBV27 and TRBJ2-3; D is perhaps TRBD2 (5 bases). CDR3 length: 14 amino acids. CDR1 and CDR2 from the germline V gene are MNHEY and SMNVEV (reference sequence). Trimming pared 5 bases from V and 3 bases from J, leaving 12 bases between. The CDR3 sequence: CASSRGRGTDTQYF. In DNA form, the CDR3 reads TGTGCCAGCAGTCGCGGACGGGGAACAGATACGCAGTATTTT.

The chain couples TRBV29-1 to TRBJ2-1; TRBD2 agrees at 16 bases. CDR3 length: 16 residues. The germline CDR1 and CDR2 sequences are SQVTM and ANQGSEA. With V trimmed by 4 bases and J by 7 bases, 7 bases remained unmatched. CDR3 bases: TGCAGCGTTGGGGGACTAGCGGGAGGGCCATTTAATGAGCAGTTCTTC. Residues: CSVGGLAGGPFNEQFF.

The rearrangement uses TRBV30 and TRBJ2-2; 7 bases map to TRBD1. Germline CDR1 GTSNPN, CDR2 SVGIG (reference sequence). The V and J ends lost 5 bases and 3 bases, in that order; junction bases with no gene match: 3. This CDR3 region has 13 residues. The DNA for the CDR3 is TGTGCCTGGCGGGGACAGTACACCGGGGAGCTGTTTTTT. It yields the protein CAWRGQYTGELFF.

The chain links TRBV30 to TRBJ1-2, with 11 bases fitting TRBD1. With 2 bases clipped from V and 6 bases from J, the junction kept 11 bases outside the gene matches. Germline CDR1 and CDR2: GTSNPN and SVGIG (reference sequence). This CDR3 is 16 amino acids long. The CDR3: CAWSSFTGTGGNGYTF. The DNA for the CDR3 is TGTGCCTGGAGTTCGTTCACCGGGACAGGGGGTAATGGCTACACCTTC.